Each of the 15 T cell receptor beta chains below was sequenced from the same sample in a study of blood T cells in healthy people across ages. A second PCR of roughly 7 to 11 cycles used a sample-barcoded 5' primer and a J-beta primer mix. MiXCR, run by TCRdb on the 5' RACE reads, gives a single entry per CDR3 protein. The top ten hold 30% to 40% of the sample, which has some 640,000 distinct CDR3 sequences, more than 40% seen once. The sample was blood. These receptors originate from a woman aged 60-75 years in good health.

The chain combines TRBV3-1 with TRBJ1-2; TRBD1 is a possible D gene (5 bases). Germline V gene sequence: CDR1 LGHDT, CDR2 YNNKEL (reference sequence). V was shortened by 0 bases and J by 7 bases, with 12 bases between the two germline ends. The CDR3 extends over 14 amino acids. The CDR3 sequence is CASSQDGQGSGYTF. CDR3 nucleotides: TGTGCCAGCAGCCAAGATGGGCAGGGATCTGGCTACACCTTC.

This clonotype came up once. The rearrangement uses TRBV21-1 and TRBJ2-6; the tabulated D call, TRBD1, remains unverified against the DNA. TRBV21-1 is described as a pseudogene. The CDR3 totals 18 residues. CDR3 DNA sequence: TGTGCCAGCTGTCGAAAAAGGACAGGGGGTATTGGGGCCAACGTCCTGACTTTC. Protein: CASCRKRTGGIGANVLTF.

The chain uses TRBV7-2 and TRBJ1-5; D is unresolved. V gave up 1 base and J gave up 0 bases, with 10 bases separating them. CDR1 is SGHTA and CDR2 is FQGNSA in the germline V gene. This CDR3 spans 16 amino acids. As DNA, the CDR3 is TGTGCCAGCAGCTTAGGGCCGGTCTATAGCAATCAGCCCCAGCATTTT. Residues: CASSLGPVYSNQPQHF.

This clonotype was seen a few times. The chain links TRBV20-1 to TRBJ2-5, with a weak D call TRBD1 (6 bases). V was clipped by 6 bases and J by 5 bases, with 16 bases between them. CDR1 and CDR2 (germline): DFQATT, SNEGSKA (reference sequence). The CDR3 sequence is 13 residues long. The CDR3 region is CSATFTGSETQYF. The CDR3 DNA sequence: TGCAGTGCCACATTCACAGGGTCCGAGACCCAGTACTTC.

The chain has TRBV7-8 and TRBJ2-1; TRBD2 matches at 7 bases. The CDR3 is 17 amino acids. The V gene end was trimmed by 3 bases and the J gene end by 5 bases; junction bases not matched to a gene: 13. Germline CDR1 reads SGHVS; CDR2 reads FQNEAQ. The CDR3: CASSLQLASGLNNEQFF. The CDR3 DNA reads as TGTGCCAGCAGCTTGCAACTAGCGAGCGGTCTCAACAATGAGCAGTTCTTC.

The V and J genes are TRBV20-1 and TRBJ2-4; a possible D gene is TRBD1 (6 bases). TRBJ2-5 explains the end of the DNA better; the J call may be wrong. This CDR3 is built from 15 residues. Germline V gene sequence: CDR1 DFQATT, CDR2 SNEGSKA (reference sequence). CDR3: CSARDGQTTEETQYF. The CDR3 DNA sequence: TGCAGTGCTAGAGATGGACAGACCACTGAAGAGACCCAGTACTTC.

CDR3 in DNA: TGCGCCAGCAGCCAAGATTGGGGCCCAATGGGCTCCTACAATGAGCAGTACTTC. This encodes CASSQDWGPMGSYNEQYF. The chain combines TRBV4-3 with TRBJ2-5, with D tentatively TRBD1 (5 bases). The germline V gene has CDR1 LGHNA and CDR2 YSLEER. The CDR3 is 18 residues long. V lost 0 bases and J lost 11, with 28 bases in between.

In nucleotides, the CDR3 is TGTGCCAGCAGTTTCCCCGGGACAGGGGTGGCTGGCTACACCTTC. Translation gives CASSFPGTGVAGYTF. This chain connects TRBV28 to TRBJ1-2; 10 bases fit TRBD1. Per the germline V gene, CDR1 is MDHEN and CDR2 is SYDVKM. This CDR3 has 15 amino acids. The V gene end was trimmed by 3 bases and the J gene end by 7 bases; junction bases not matched to a gene: 8.

This clonotype was counted between two and nine times. The chain recombines TRBV20-1 with TRBJ1-2, with D possibly matching TRBD1 (5 bases). The length of the CDR3 is 13 residues. CDR1 is DFQATT and CDR2 is SNEGSKA in the germline V gene (reference sequence). Trimming removed 1 base from V and 6 bases from J, with 12 bases in between. The CDR3 region is CSARVWGGDGYTF. The CDR3 region has the DNA TGCAGTGCTAGAGTCTGGGGCGGGGATGGCTACACCTTC.

J is TRBJ2-7 and V is TRBV29-1; no reliable D call. The length of the CDR3 is 13 residues. Trimming took off 8 bases at V and 0 bases at J, with 14 bases between the two ends. Germline V gene lookup returns CDR1 SQVTM and CDR2 ANQGSEA. CDR3 residues: CSKGPSSSYEQYF. The CDR3 DNA reads TGCAGCAAAGGCCCGTCGAGCTCCTACGAGCAGTACTTC.

A few counts support this clonotype. V and J are TRBV4-3 and TRBJ2-7; no clear D. With 1 base removed from V and 8 bases from J, the gap between germline ends came to 18 bases. CDR3 length: 15 amino acids. Germline V gives CDR1 LGHNA, CDR2 YSLEER. CDR3 in amino acids: CASSQGKSGDAKQYF. For the CDR3, the DNA is TGCGCCAGCAGCCAAGGAAAGTCAGGAGACGCTAAGCAGTACTTC.

The chain uses TRBV9 and TRBJ1-2; D gene uncertain. V was clipped by 2 bases and J by 3 bases, with 11 bases between them. The germline CDR1 and CDR2 sequences are SGDLS and YYNGEE. CDR3 length: 14 amino acids. The CDR3 DNA follows: TGTGCCAGCAGCGTCGATTCTACCTACTATGGCTACACCTTC. As protein: CASSVDSTYYGYTF.

This chain uses TRBV2 with TRBJ2-3, with TRBD2 as a possible D gene (5 bases). The CDR3 spans 12 residues. Trimming removed 7 bases at V and 2 bases at J, with 7 bases between. The germline V gene encodes CDR1 SNHLY and CDR2 FYNNEI. The CDR3 here is CASMEDTDTQYF. CDR3 nucleotide sequence: TGTGCCAGCATGGAGGACACAGATACGCAGTATTTT.

This CDR3 is CASSLAASGRGTGELFF. The CDR3 region has the DNA TGTGCCAGCAGCTTAGCTGCTAGCGGGAGGGGAACCGGGGAGCTGTTTTTT. V usage is TRBV7-6 and J usage is TRBJ2-2, with 12 bases fitting TRBD2. CDR1 and CDR2 (germline): SGHVS, FNYEAQ. Trimming cost V 0 bases and J 5 bases; bases outside gene matches: 4. The CDR3 runs 17 residues.

The chain carries TRBV6-5 and TRBJ2-5; D uncertain. The ends were cut back, 0 bases at V and 10 bases at J, with 6 bases in the middle. Germline lookup yields CDR1 MNHEY and CDR2 SVGAGI. The CDR3 has 11 residues. The CDR3 DNA is TGTGCCAGCAGTTACTCGTCCAGCCAGTACTTC. Translated: CASSYSSSQYF.